This paragraph covers one T cell receptor beta chain sequence. Its antigen is currently unknown. This CDR3 contains 14 residues. Trimming at V came to 5 bases and at J to 4 bases, leaving 4 bases not matched to a gene. The germline CDR1 and CDR2 sequences are LNHDA and SQIVND (reference sequence). Libraries were prepared by immunoSEQ multiplex PCR; TCRdb keeps only in-frame clonotypes and omits some of them. This sample has about 330,000 clones; 87% occur once, and the top ten carry 1.2%. This specimen comes from a study of cytomegalovirus exposure and HLA in healthy donors. Whole-study results and caveats: A subsequent analysis found that TCR clusters from the first cohort also tended to co-occur in the roughly 120 validation repertoires, with about 94% of cluster scores above 0. Cytomegalovirus-associated status was assigned to approximately 160 TCR beta chains.

The gene calls are TRBV19 and TRBJ2-7, with 11 bases lining up with TRBD1. The sample comprised PBMCs. The TCR comes from a woman in her 30s in good health and CMV-seropositive. The CDR3 DNA reads as TGTGCCAGTAGTTTCGGGACAGGGGGATACGAGCAGTACTTC. Translated, it gives CASSFGTGGYEQYF.